The source of this T cell receptor (beta chain) is a study of blood T cell repertoires in COVID-19 (dated by TCRdb to 2018 to 2021). With regard to the full study: Samples covering the acute and convalescent phases of COVID-19 were provided by collaborators in the United States, Italy and Spain. The prospective study material was composed of cDNA or gDNA derived from T cells, B-cell-depleted T cells, or PBMCs. The dataset comprised deeply sampled blood TCRbeta repertoires from subjects exposed to, actively infected with, or recovered from COVID-19. The repertoires were made available in a free public database intended to serve as a resource for research on the immune response to SARS-CoV-2. The samples were drawn from the first 160 participants of the ongoing ImmuneRACE study and from 1,254 subjects provided by 6 global collaborators. The sample metadata nearly always contained a de-identified subject ID, COVID-19 status, age in years and sex. HLA class I and class II types, where available, came from metadata supplied by the sample provider rather than from assay-based typing.

As regards this clone: The clone's antigen remains unknown. It has no much larger one-base neighbor in the sample; base qualities were not kept.

Inclusive of the bounding cysteine and phenylalanine, the CDR3 is 16 residues long. Just CDR3 DNA is preserved here, 48 bases in frame from base 1. Broad study findings and their caveats: How much clinical and demographic metadata was included differed by source and by participant, and the metadata was provided uncurated.

TCRbeta CDR3 regions were amplified from genomic DNA using the immunoSEQ Assay, a bias-controlled multiplex PCR. The authors' pipeline ran thus. The number of nucleated cells in each sample was estimated by amplification of reference gene primers within the assay. To quantify the absolute abundance of each unique TCRbeta CDR3 rearrangement, sequence reads were collapsed and filtered. Productive Simpson clonality was computed per sample as the square root of Simpson's diversity index over productive rearrangements. TCRdb took this table from immuneACCESS and kept in-frame rearrangements with V and J called. Such tables lack part of the clones; where checked against another copy, unresolved V genes explain under half of the gap, and the rest is unexplained. That table gives V, J and clone size, and the DNA gave D and trimming. In this sample the table shows approximately 230,000 clones, about 86% of which occur a single time. The top ten clonotypes cover under 1.5% of the sample.

The collaborating institutions used their own protocols to collect whole blood in K2EDTA tubes. For TCRbeta analysis, collaborators shipped samples as frozen whole blood, isolated PBMCs, or DNA extracted from either of those sample types. The sequenced material came from peripheral blood. The rearranged segments are TRBV21-1 and TRBJ2-7; the listed D gene, TRBD2, was not tested against the DNA. TRBV21-1 is a recognized pseudogene. The TCR sequence derives from a man aged 80 or over with acute or convalescent COVID-19. The CDR3 has the sequence CASNLSPGAESYEQYF. The DNA reads as follows: TGTGCCAGCAACTTGTCCCCTGGTGCGGAATCCTACGAGCAGTACTTC.